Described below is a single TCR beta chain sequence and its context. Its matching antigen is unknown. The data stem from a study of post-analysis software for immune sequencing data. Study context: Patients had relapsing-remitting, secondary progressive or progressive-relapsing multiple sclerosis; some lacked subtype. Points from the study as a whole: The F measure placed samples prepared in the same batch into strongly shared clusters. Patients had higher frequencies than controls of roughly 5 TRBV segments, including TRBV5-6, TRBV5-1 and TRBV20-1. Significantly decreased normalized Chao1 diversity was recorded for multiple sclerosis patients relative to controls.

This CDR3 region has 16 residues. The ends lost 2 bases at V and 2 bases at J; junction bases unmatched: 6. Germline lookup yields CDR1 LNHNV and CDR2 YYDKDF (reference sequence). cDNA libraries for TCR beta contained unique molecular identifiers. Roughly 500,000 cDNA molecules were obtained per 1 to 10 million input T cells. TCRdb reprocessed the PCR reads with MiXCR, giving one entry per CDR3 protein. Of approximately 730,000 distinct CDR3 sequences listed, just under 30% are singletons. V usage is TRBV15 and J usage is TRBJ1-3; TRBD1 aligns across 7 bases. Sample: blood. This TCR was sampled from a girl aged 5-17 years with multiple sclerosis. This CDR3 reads CATSRRQGFAGNTIYF. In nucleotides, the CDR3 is TGTGCCACCAGCAGACGACAGGGTTTCGCTGGAAACACCATATATTTT. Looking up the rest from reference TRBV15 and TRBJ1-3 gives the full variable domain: DAMVIQNPRYQVTQFGKPVTLSCSQTLNHNVMYWYQQKSSQAPKLLFHYYDKDFNNEADTPDNFQSRRPNTSFCFLDIRSPGLGDTAMYLCATSRRQGFAGNTIYFGEGSWLTVV.